These T cell receptor beta chains were read from a single sample in a study of technical replicates of blood from a handful of donors. Sequencing used immunoSEQ multiplex PCR; TCRdb keeps in-frame clones, though not all of them. The repertoire holds about 81,000 clones, with approximately 75% as singletons. What was sequenced was PBMCs. These receptors originate from a human donor in good health. Some clones in this sample may be carry-over from other donors' samples. Both conserved end residues are part of each CDR3. The order of the fields is clone size, D gene, J gene, V gene, CDR3 protein, CDR3 DNA. A D gene is named only where the DNA matches it firmly. Where a row states a size, it is once, few, many or the class of an expanded clone; other rows omit it.

. TRBD1 TRBJ2-2 TRBV15 CATSRGQGEDTGELFF TGTGCCACCAGCAGAGGACAGGGGGAGGACACCGGGGAGCTGTTTTTT
. TRBD2 TRBJ2-7 TRBV4-1 CASSQARGGRSYEQYF TGCGCCAGCAGTCAAGCCCGGGGCGGGAGATCCTACGAGCAGTACTTC
. . TRBJ2-1 TRBV30 CAWGLSNNEQFF TGTGCCTGGGGACTATCTAACAATGAGCAGTTCTTC
. TRBD2 TRBJ2-1 TRBV4-1 CASSQRTPGLALFF TGCGCCAGCAGCCAAAGAACACCGGGACTAGCCCTGTTCTTC
once . TRBJ1-3 TRBV11-2 CASSPDSSGNTIYF TGTGCCAGCAGCCCTGACAGCTCTGGAAACACCATATATTTT
. . TRBJ1-4 TRBV7-9 CASSLGPTNEKLFF TGTGCCAGCAGCCTTGGCCCAACTAATGAAAAACTGTTTTTT
. TRBD1 TRBJ2-5 TRBV29-1 CSVGTGGVRKTQYF TGCAGCGTTGGGACAGGTGGAGTTAGGAAGACCCAGTACTTC
. . TRBJ2-2 TRBV4-2 CASSHLDSLLTGELFF TGTGCCAGCAGCCATCTGGACAGCCTCTTGACCGGGGAGCTGTTTTTT
. . TRBJ2-2 TRBV5-1 CASSFLAGSTGELFF TGCGCCAGCAGCTTCTTGGCAGGGTCCACCGGGGAGCTGTTTTTT
. . TRBJ2-3 TRBV14 CASRKSGTDTQYF TGTGCCAGCAGGAAGAGTGGCACAGATACGCAGTATTTT
. . TRBJ2-7 TRBV4-1 CASSQVRGVAYEQYF TGCGCCAGCAGCCAAGTTCGGGGAGTGGCATACGAGCAGTACTTC
. . TRBJ2-5 TRBV18 CASSPFPKETQYF TGTGCCAGCTCACCATTCCCCAAAGAGACCCAGTACTTC
once TRBD1 TRBJ1-6 TRBV4-2 CASSQTGGYLVPSMLHF TGTGCCAGCAGCCAAACAGGGGGATACCTCGTGCCCTCGATGCTCCACTTT
. TRBD2 TRBJ2-5 TRBV9 CASSVGLAGGGETQYF TGTGCCAGCAGCGTAGGCCTAGCGGGAGGAGGAGAGACCCAGTACTTC
. TRBD1 TRBJ1-6 TRBV4-2 CASSQAIQGGSPLHF TGTGCCAGCAGCCAAGCCATACAGGGGGGTTCACCCCTCCACTTT
. TRBD2 TRBJ2-3 TRBV7-9 CASSGGRPVTDTQYF TGTGCCAGCAGCGGCGGGAGGCCTGTCACAGATACGCAGTATTTT
. TRBD1 TRBJ2-5 TRBV6-6 CASDRGWGETQYF TGTGCCAGCGACAGGGGGTGGGGGGAGACCCAGTACTTC
. . TRBJ1-1 TRBV18 CASSRGQNTEAFF TGTGCCAGCTCCCGCGGACAGAACACTGAAGCTTTCTTT
. . TRBJ1-4 TRBV30 CAWMEGNEKLFF TGTGCCTGGATGGAGGGTAATGAAAAACTGTTTTTT
. . TRBJ1-1 TRBV27 CASSPLGRSQYSNTEAFF TGTGCCAGCAGCCCCCTTGGCAGGTCCCAATACTCGAACACTGAAGCTTTCTTT
. . TRBJ2-3 TRBV20-1 CSASVADTQYF TGCAGTGCTAGCGTCGCAGATACGCAGTATTTT
. TRBD1 TRBJ1-2 TRBV19 CASSLSHVGQGGGYTF TGTGCCAGTAGTCTTTCTCATGTGGGACAGGGAGGTGGCTACACCTTC
once TRBD1 TRBJ1-2 TRBV29-1 CSVEGTGYYGYTF TGCAGCGTTGAAGGGACAGGGTACTATGGCTACACCTTC
. TRBD2 TRBJ2-7 TRBV2 CASSESGTSGSYEQYF TGTGCCAGCAGTGAAAGTGGGACTAGCGGCTCCTACGAGCAGTACTTC
. TRBD2 TRBJ2-7 TRBV18 CASSPGVREGPREQYF TGTGCCAGCTCACCAGGCGTACGGGAGGGGCCTCGCGAGCAGTACTTC
. TRBD1 TRBJ1-1 TRBV4-1 CASSQGTGDFDTEAFF TGCGCCAGCAGCCAAGGGACAGGGGATTTTGACACTGAAGCTTTCTTT
. . TRBJ2-7 TRBV27 CASSQAYSSYEQYF TGTGCCAGCTCCCAGGCATACAGCTCCTACGAGCAGTACTTC
. TRBD1 TRBJ2-7 TRBV10-3 CAIRDRTTYEQYF TGTGCCATCAGGGACAGGACCACCTACGAGCAGTACTTC
. . TRBJ2-2 TRBV19 CASKVPGEGPGELFF TGTGCCAGTAAGGTCCCAGGTGAGGGCCCCGGGGAGCTGTTTTTT
. TRBD1 TRBJ2-7 TRBV4-1 CASSHITGTGFSEQYF TGCGCCAGCAGCCACATTACCGGGACAGGGTTTTCCGAGCAGTACTTC
. TRBD1 TRBJ1-4 TRBV4-3 CASSQQGTGGTKLFF TGCGCCAGCAGCCAGCAAGGGACAGGGGGGACGAAACTGTTTTTT
. . TRBJ1-6 TRBV7-9 CASSRRDKLGSPLHF TGTGCCAGCAGCCGACGGGACAAGCTTGGTTCACCCCTCCACTTT
. . TRBJ1-3 TRBV2 CASSQTGGTGNTIYF TGTGCCAGCTCACAAACAGGAGGGACTGGAAACACCATATATTTT
. . TRBJ2-3 TRBV15 CATSIVMPGTDTQYF TGTGCCACCAGCATTGTGATGCCGGGCACAGATACGCAGTATTTT